The rows below give T cell receptor beta chains drawn from one sample of a study of PD-L1 blockade in urothelial cancer. The protocol was immunoSEQ multiplex PCR, while the TCRdb copy is restricted to in-frame clones and leaves out a portion. The table records some 120,000 clones, roughly 91% of them present only once. The sample consisted of PBMCs, taken around atezolizumab (anti-PD-L1) treatment. The receptors come from a man in his sixties with urothelial cancer. CDR3s include the opening cysteine and the closing phenylalanine or tryptophan. D genes are given only for firm matches. Only part of the rows carry a size: once, few, many, or a class if the clone is expanded.

15	.	TRBV18	.	TRBJ2-1	CASSPGGGLGNEQFF	TGTGCCAGCTCACCCGGCGGAGGCCTTGGGAATGAGCAGTTCTTC
15	TRBD1	TRBV5-5	.	TRBJ1-3	CASRRTGGIGNTIYF	TGTGCCAGCAGGAGGACAGGGGGGATAGGAAACACCATATATTTT
17	.	TRBV21-1	.	TRBJ1-6	CASNPLSGAGPHSPLHF	TGTGCCAGCAACCCACTCTCAGGGGCAGGCCCGCATTCACCCCTCCACTTT
15	TRBD1	TRBV5-8	.	TRBJ1-5	CASSLGQGEGQPQHF	TGTGCCAGCAGCTTGGGACAGGGTGAAGGTCAGCCCCAGCATTTT
15	TRBD2	TRBV5-1	.	TRBJ2-7	CASSLAGTSGYEQYF	TGCGCCAGCAGCTTAGCCGGGACTAGCGGGTACGAGCAGTACTTC
12	.	TRBV6-1	.	TRBJ1-2	CASAEINYGYTF	TGTGCCAGCGCAGAAATTAACTATGGCTACACCTTC
16	TRBD2	TRBV4-2	.	TRBJ2-7	CASSQDLGTSGYEQYF	TGTGCCAGCAGCCAAGATCTGGGGACTAGCGGATACGAGCAGTACTTC
13	.	TRBV11-2	once	TRBJ2-5	CASSLGQRETQYF	TGTGCCAGCAGCTTGGGGCAGCGAGAGACCCAGTACTTC
13	.	TRBV5-1	.	TRBJ2-7	CASSLDAGWEQYF	TGCGCCAGCAGCTTGGATGCAGGGTGGGAGCAGTACTTC
16	TRBD1	TRBV15	few	TRBJ2-1	CATSRDSRTGVDEQFF	TGTGCCACCAGCAGAGATTCCCGGACAGGGGTCGATGAGCAGTTCTTC
18	TRBD1	TRBV29-1	.	TRBJ1-4	CSVSPFGTGQRVREKLFF	TGCAGCGTTTCCCCATTTGGGACAGGTCAACGCGTTCGTGAAAAACTGTTTTTT
13	.	TRBV2	few	TRBJ1-5	CASSVGGNQPQHF	TGTGCCAGCAGTGTCGGGGGCAATCAGCCCCAGCATTTT
14	.	TRBV11-3	.	TRBJ2-1	CASSLDGVQNEQFF	TGTGCCAGCAGCTTAGACGGGGTTCAGAATGAGCAGTTCTTC
17	.	TRBV4-3	.	TRBJ1-4	CASSRRVSPIKNEKLFF	TGCGCCAGCAGCCGCAGGGTGTCGCCTATCAAAAATGAAAAACTGTTTTTT
11	TRBD1	TRBV28	.	TRBJ1-1	CASNRGTEAFF	TGTGCCAGCAACAGGGGGACTGAAGCTTTCTTT
15	.	TRBV4-2	.	TRBJ2-7	CASSQDLGQSYEQYF	TGTGCCAGCAGCCAAGATCTAGGACAGTCCTACGAGCAGTACTTC
14	.	TRBV4-1	.	TRBJ1-3	CASSRETRGNTIYF	TGCGCCAGCAGCCGCGAGACCAGGGGAAACACCATATATTTT
14	.	TRBV9	.	TRBJ2-3	CASSVRGTADTQYF	TGTGCCAGCAGCGTCCGGGGGACAGCCGATACGCAGTATTTT
14	.	TRBV15	.	TRBJ1-5	CATSRDRGNQPQHF	TGTGCCACCAGCAGAGACAGGGGCAATCAGCCCCAGCATTTT
13	TRBD1	TRBV6-5	.	TRBJ1-1	CATRDRANTEAFF	TGTGCCACCAGGGACAGGGCCAACACTGAAGCTTTCTTT
14	TRBD2	TRBV19	.	TRBJ2-7	CASTDSPGGYEQYF	TGTGCCAGTACGGACTCCCCGGGGGGATACGAGCAGTACTTC
14	TRBD1	TRBV28	.	TRBJ2-7	CASIPGTGTYEQYF	TGTGCCAGCATACCCGGGACAGGGACCTACGAGCAGTACTTC
15	TRBD2	TRBV7-9	.	TRBJ2-5	CASSLDGAGEETQYF	TGTGCCAGCAGCTTAGACGGGGCGGGGGAAGAGACCCAGTACTTC
14	.	TRBV5-1	.	TRBJ2-7	CASSSTGFGYEQYF	TGCGCCAGCAGCTCGACAGGATTTGGGTACGAGCAGTACTTC
16	TRBD1	TRBV5-1	.	TRBJ2-1	CASSALRDRGYNEQFF	TGCGCCAGCAGCGCCCTCCGGGACAGGGGCTACAATGAGCAGTTCTTC
15	.	TRBV27	.	TRBJ2-3	CASSLRTTSTDTQYF	TGTGCCAGCAGCCTACGGACTACTAGCACAGATACGCAGTATTTT
15	.	TRBV7-3	.	TRBJ1-1	CASRSGILMGREAFF	TGTGCCAGCAGGTCCGGGATCCTTATGGGCCGTGAAGCTTTCTTT
16	.	TRBV12-2	.	TRBJ2-7	CASRFCLADLTYEQYF	TGTGCAAGTCGCTTCTGTCTAGCGGACCTGACCTACGAGCAGTACTTC
14	TRBD1	TRBV14	.	TRBJ2-7	CASSQNRGVYEQYF	TGTGCCAGCAGCCAGAACAGGGGAGTTTACGAGCAGTACTTC
22	TRBD2	TRBV9	.	TRBJ2-7	CASSAPFPSIRLASGASYEQYF	TGTGCCAGCAGCGCCCCCTTCCCGTCTATCCGATTAGCTAGCGGGGCCTCCTACGAGCAGTACTTC
15	TRBD2	TRBV11-2	.	TRBJ2-1	CASQPGGSSYNEQFF	TGTGCCAGCCAACCGGGGGGGAGCTCCTACAATGAGCAGTTCTTC
13	.	TRBV6-4	.	TRBJ2-1	CASSPGLYNEQFF	TGTGCCAGCAGTCCGGGACTCTACAATGAGCAGTTCTTC
15	TRBD1	TRBV7-2	.	TRBJ1-2	CASSTRQGGNYGYTF	TGTGCCAGCAGCACCCGACAGGGGGGTAACTATGGCTACACCTTC
13	TRBD1	TRBV6-5	once	TRBJ1-2	CASSYSTGDGYTF	TGTGCCAGCAGTTACTCCACAGGGGATGGCTACACCTTC
13	.	TRBV6-1	.	TRBJ1-2	CASSEEGFRGYTF	TGTGCCAGCAGTGAAGAGGGGTTTAGAGGCTACACCTTC
19	TRBD2	TRBV28	.	TRBJ2-7	CASTSTGLTSGRAGGEQYF	TGTGCCAGCACCTCTACCGGCCTTACTAGCGGGAGGGCCGGCGGCGAGCAGTACTTC
15	TRBD2	TRBV27	.	TRBJ2-1	CASTRTSGREGEQFF	TGTGCCAGTACCCGGACTAGCGGGAGAGAGGGTGAGCAGTTCTTC
14	.	TRBV6-5	once	TRBJ1-1	CASSYSYGDTEAFF	TGTGCCAGCAGTTACTCGTACGGGGATACTGAAGCTTTCTTT
16	.	TRBV7-9	once	TRBJ2-2	CASTVTQIFDTGELFF	TGTGCCAGCACCGTCACACAGATTTTCGACACCGGGGAGCTGTTTTTT
13	.	TRBV7-3	few	TRBJ1-5	CASSETSNQPQHF	TGTGCCAGCAGCGAGACATCAAATCAGCCCCAGCATTTT
17	TRBD1	TRBV27	.	TRBJ1-2	CASSSTGTGTLGYGYTF	TGTGCCAGCAGTTCTACCGGGACAGGGACCCTAGGCTATGGCTACACCTTC
15	.	TRBV5-1	.	TRBJ1-2	CASSLSGTKNYGYTF	TGCGCCAGCAGCTTGAGCGGAACCAAGAACTATGGCTACACCTTC
15	TRBD2	TRBV7-9	.	TRBJ2-7	CASSPPSGASYEQYF	TGTGCCAGCAGCCCCCCTAGCGGTGCCTCCTACGAGCAGTACTTC
15	TRBD1	TRBV5-5	.	TRBJ2-7	CASSSTGTGSYEQYF	TGTGCCAGCAGCTCCACCGGGACAGGAAGCTACGAGCAGTACTTC
16	TRBD1	TRBV10-3	.	TRBJ1-1	CAIRTGAGLQNTEAFF	TGTGCCATTCGGACAGGGGCAGGACTTCAGAACACTGAAGCTTTCTTT
11	.	TRBV29-1	.	TRBJ1-1	CSVDEAFEAFF	TGCAGCGTTGATGAGGCATTCGAAGCTTTCTTT
15	.	TRBV7-9	.	TRBJ2-7	CASSLATGLLYEQYF	TGTGCCAGCAGCTTAGCCACAGGGTTGCTCTACGAGCAGTACTTC
16	TRBD1	TRBV28	.	TRBJ2-7	CASRLAVGQEHYEQYF	TGTGCCAGCAGGCTCGCCGTCGGACAGGAACACTACGAGCAGTACTTC
16	TRBD2	TRBV9	.	TRBJ2-3	CASSVGSGGPTDTQYF	TGTGCCAGCAGCGTAGGTAGCGGGGGGCCCACAGATACGCAGTATTTT
16	.	TRBV5-1	.	TRBJ2-5	CASSSSTGRRQETQYF	TGCGCCAGCAGCTCCTCGACAGGGAGGAGACAAGAGACCCAGTACTTC
13	.	TRBV5-1	.	TRBJ2-5	CASSPEGVETQYF	TGCGCCAGCAGCCCCGAGGGAGTCGAGACCCAGTACTTC
15	TRBD1	TRBV5-1	.	TRBJ2-7	CASSTTGTGSYEQYF	TGCGCCAGCAGCACCACCGGGACAGGGTCCTACGAGCAGTACTTC
13	TRBD2	TRBV19	.	TRBJ2-1	CASIGTRYNEQFF	TGTGCCAGTATCGGGACTAGATACAATGAGCAGTTCTTC
13	.	TRBV29-1	.	TRBJ1-1	CSVEGSTNTEAFF	TGCAGCGTTGAAGGCAGTACGAACACTGAAGCTTTCTTT
12	TRBD2	TRBV6-6	.	TRBJ2-1	CASRTSDNEQFF	TGTGCCAGCAGGACTAGCGACAATGAGCAGTTCTTC
12	.	TRBV7-7	.	TRBJ2-7	CASSPTGDEQYF	TGTGCCAGCAGCCCCACGGGGGACGAGCAGTACTTC
17	TRBD2	TRBV7-2	.	TRBJ2-5	CASSLGTSGGLQETQYF	TGTGCCAGCAGCTTAGGGACTAGCGGGGGGCTCCAAGAGACCCAGTACTTC
18	TRBD1	TRBV4-2	.	TRBJ1-2	CASSQEASTGVSSYGYTF	TGTGCCAGCAGCCAAGAAGCCTCGACAGGGGTAAGCAGCTATGGCTACACCTTC
16	.	TRBV25-1	once	TRBJ1-5	CASSTPGGDSNQPQHF	TGTGCCAGCAGTACCCCGGGGGGGGATAGCAATCAGCCCCAGCATTTT